This T cell receptor (beta chain) was captured in a study of PD-1 blockade in classical Hodgkin lymphoma. Findings of the study overall: TCR diversity at baseline was reported to be reduced in newly diagnosed patients relative to healthy donors.

The J segment lost 4 bases and the V segment lost 0 bases, leaving 25 bases of the junction unmatched. CDR3 length equals 22 residues. Germline V CDR1 and CDR2: LGHNA, YNFKEQ. As concerns this clone: Its cognate antigen is unknown.

Clones were sequenced by immunoSEQ multiplex PCR, and TCRdb holds only the in-frame ones, with some missing. The profile covers some 110,000 clones, with roughly 87% appearing a single time and roughly 19% taken by the ten largest. Time point reported: cycle 4 day 1 (C4D1), after six to seven weeks of nivolumab. Brentuximab vedotin exposure varied, and every patient relapsed after autologous stem cell transplantation. Best responses fell into complete response, partial response or progressive disease. This sequence joins TRBV4-2 and TRBJ2-7, with 9 nucleotides matching TRBD2. The TCR originated in a human donor with classical Hodgkin lymphoma. Sample: peripheral blood mononuclear cells (PBMCs), taken before the fourth cycle of nivolumab. The CDR3 sequence is CASSQDKWTSDTNPLGRYEQYF. CDR3 sequence (DNA): TGTGCCAGCAGCCAAGATAAATGGACTAGCGACACCAACCCCCTTGGGCGTTACGAGCAGTACTTC.